Listed below are T cell receptor beta chains from one sample, sequenced in a study of control samples from healthy donors and cancer patients. Sequencing was performed with immunoSEQ multiplex PCR; in TCRdb, only in-frame clones are kept and a portion is missing. The profile covers about 180,000 clones, with around 92% appearing a single time and around 2% taken by the ten largest. Sequenced: blood. Receptors were obtained from a middle-aged woman in good health. Both conserved end residues are part of each CDR3. D genes are given only for firm matches. Where a row states a size, it is once, few, many or the class of an expanded clone; other rows omit it.

J	size	D	V	CDR3	DNA
TRBJ1-5	NA	NA	TRBV19	CASSRSGNQPQHF	TGTGCCAGTAGCCGGTCTGGGAATCAGCCCCAGCATTTT
TRBJ1-3	NA	NA	TRBV3-1/TRBV3-2	CASSQAGLWWDTIYF	TGTGCCAGCAGCCAAGCCGGACTGTGGTGGGACACCATATATTTT
TRBJ1-5	NA	TRBD1	TRBV27	CASSGGQGGNQPQHF	TGTGCCAGCAGTGGGGGACAGGGGGGAAATCAGCCCCAGCATTTT
TRBJ2-7	once	NA	TRBV6-5	CASSNSYEQYF	TGTGCCAGCAGTAACTCCTACGAGCAGTACTTC
TRBJ1-2	NA	NA	TRBV6-5	CASSYSIGGYYGYTF	TGTGCCAGCAGTTACTCGATCGGGGGCTACTATGGCTACACCTTC
TRBJ1-2	NA	NA	TRBV7-8	CASSPGQLYGYTF	TGTGCCAGCAGCCCCGGACAGCTCTATGGCTACACCTTC
TRBJ1-5	once	NA	TRBV19	CASSIPRTTNQPQHF	TGTGCCAGTAGTATACCACGGACGACCAATCAGCCCCAGCATTTT
TRBJ1-2	once	NA	TRBV11-1	CASSSLYGYTF	TGTGCCAGCAGCTCTCTATACGGCTACACCTTC
TRBJ2-5	NA	NA	TRBV3-1/TRBV3-2	CASSRQPGAQETQYF	TGTGCCAGCAGTCGCCAGCCGGGGGCCCAAGAGACCCAGTACTTC
TRBJ1-2	NA	TRBD1	TRBV19	CASTATGAANYGYTF	TGTGCCAGTACCGCGACAGGGGCCGCTAACTATGGCTACACCTTC
TRBJ2-7	NA	NA	TRBV2	CASISGLSYEQYF	TGTGCCAGCATTTCGGGCCTCTCCTACGAGCAGTACTTC
TRBJ2-7	NA	NA	TRBV9	CASSVEPGSYEQYF	TGTGCCAGCAGCGTAGAACCGGGCTCCTACGAGCAGTACTTC
TRBJ1-3	NA	TRBD1	TRBV6-1	CASSETTGAGNTIYF	TGTGCCAGCAGTGAGACGACAGGGGCAGGAAACACCATATATTTT
TRBJ2-3	NA	TRBD2	TRBV10-3	CATRPGGGTDTQYF	TGTGCCACTAGACCGGGAGGGGGCACAGATACGCAGTATTTT
TRBJ1-2	once	TRBD1	TRBV7-6	CASSGTGGVYGYTF	TGTGCCAGCAGCGGGACAGGGGGGGTCTATGGCTACACCTTC
TRBJ2-3	NA	TRBD2	TRBV3-1/TRBV3-2	CASSASGGQGTQYF	TGTGCCAGCAGCGCTAGCGGGGGGCAGGGTACGCAGTATTTT
TRBJ2-7	NA	TRBD1	TRBV27	CASSIGTGGLEQYF	TGTGCCAGCAGTATCGGGACAGGAGGACTCGAGCAGTACTTC
TRBJ2-2	NA	NA	TRBV19	CASQKPFPGELFF	TGTGCCAGCCAGAAACCCTTCCCCGGGGAGCTGTTTTTT
TRBJ1-1	NA	NA	TRBV2	CASRAGIEEAFF	TGTGCCAGCAGAGCGGGCATCGAGGAAGCTTTCTTT
TRBJ1-6	NA	NA	TRBV27	CASSFLTETPLHF	TGTGCCAGCAGTTTCCTAACAGAGACACCCCTCCACTTT
TRBJ2-1	NA	TRBD2	TRBV5-1	CASSLDAGGYNEQFF	TGCGCCAGCAGCTTGGATGCGGGGGGGTACAATGAGCAGTTCTTC
TRBJ2-5	few	TRBD2	TRBV5-6	CASSTLAAETQYF	TGTGCCAGCAGTACGCTAGCGGCTGAGACCCAGTACTTC
TRBJ2-1	NA	NA	TRBV2	CASSESYRNEQFF	TGTGCCAGCAGTGAATCCTATCGGAATGAGCAGTTCTTC
TRBJ1-1	NA	NA	TRBV11-2	CASSFGDTEAFF	TGTGCCAGCAGCTTTGGCGACACTGAAGCTTTCTTT
TRBJ1-6	NA	TRBD1	TRBV27	CASHRGSGSPLHF	TGTGCCAGTCACAGGGGTTCGGGTTCACCCCTCCACTTT
TRBJ1-2	NA	TRBD1	TRBV6-1	CASSEVGTGAGYTF	TGTGCCAGCAGTGAAGTAGGGACAGGGGCCGGCTACACCTTC
TRBJ2-7	NA	NA	TRBV12-3/TRBV12-4	CARPNLYEQYF	TGTGCCAGACCGAACCTTTACGAGCAGTACTTC
TRBJ1-5	NA	TRBD1	TRBV7-8	CASSHGQGNQPQHF	TGTGCCAGCAGCCACGGACAGGGGAATCAGCCCCAGCATTTT
TRBJ1-2	once	NA	TRBV6-5	CASSSLSGTVNQGYTF	TGTGCCAGCAGTTCCCTCTCCGGGACCGTCAATCAGGGCTACACCTTC
TRBJ1-3	once	NA	TRBV7-2	CASSLTMGVGNTIYF	TGTGCCAGCAGCTTAACCATGGGGGTAGGAAACACCATATATTTT
TRBJ1-2	NA	TRBD1	TRBV6-5	CASSQGQVVNYGYTF	TGTGCCAGCAGTCAGGGACAGGTTGTCAACTATGGCTACACCTTC
TRBJ2-5	NA	NA	TRBV29-1	CSVEPNSVETQYF	TGCAGCGTTGAACCTAATTCGGTGGAGACCCAGTACTTC
TRBJ1-2	NA	NA	TRBV2	CASSGGTFGGGYTF	TGTGCCAGCAGTGGTGGGACGTTTGGGGGTGGCTACACCTTC
TRBJ2-3	once	NA	TRBV7-2	CASTPLGSGLTDTQYF	TGTGCCAGCACCCCCTTAGGTAGCGGACTCACAGATACGCAGTATTTT
TRBJ2-5	NA	TRBD2	TRBV10-2	CASRLAGLQETQYF	TGCGCCAGCAGACTAGCGGGGTTACAAGAGACCCAGTACTTC
TRBJ2-5	NA	NA	TRBV11-2	CASSSGGAGAQYF	TGTGCCAGCAGCTCTGGTGGGGCTGGGGCCCAGTACTTC
TRBJ1-6	NA	TRBD1	TRBV6-6	CASSLKRHTGGFSHPPLHF	TGTGCCAGCAGTCTCAAAAGGCATACAGGGGGCTTTTCTCACCCACCCCTCCACTTT
TRBJ2-2	NA	NA	TRBV10-3	CAIRTRDSGDSGELFF	TGTGCCATCAGGACGAGGGATAGCGGAGACTCCGGGGAGCTGTTTTTT
TRBJ2-3	once	TRBD2	TRBV10-3	CAISESGGAGGSTDTQYF	TGTGCCATCAGTGAGTCTGGTGGAGCGGGGGGGAGCACAGATACGCAGTATTTT
TRBJ2-5	NA	TRBD1	TRBV10-3	CATTGGFEETQYF	TGTGCCACTACAGGGGGCTTTGAGGAGACCCAGTACTTC
TRBJ1-1	NA	NA	TRBV20-1	CSAKGFAEAFF	TGCAGTGCTAAAGGATTCGCTGAAGCTTTCTTT
TRBJ1-3	NA	NA	TRBV2	CASRGTGGNTIYF	TGTGCCAGCAGGGGAACAGGAGGAAACACCATATATTTT
TRBJ1-1	NA	TRBD1	TRBV5-1	CASSHQGTGTGTEAFF	TGCGCCAGCAGCCACCAAGGGACAGGGACTGGCACTGAAGCTTTCTTT
TRBJ2-2	NA	NA	TRBV28	CASRRDLNTGELFF	TGTGCCAGCAGAAGGGACTTGAACACCGGGGAGCTGTTTTTT
TRBJ1-2	NA	NA	TRBV2	CASSDTTGRAGYTF	TGTGCCAGCAGTGATACGACAGGCCGCGCAGGCTACACCTTC
TRBJ2-2	once	NA	TRBV7-9	CASSYTGRGGELFF	TGTGCCAGCAGCTATACTGGCCGCGGCGGGGAGCTGTTTTTT
TRBJ1-1	few	NA	TRBV3-1/TRBV3-2	CASSQGWGDAEAFF	TGTGCCAGCAGCCAAGGGTGGGGGGATGCTGAAGCTTTCTTT
TRBJ1-1	NA	NA	TRBV5-1	CASSLLVNTEAFF	TGCGCCAGCAGCTTGCTGGTGAACACTGAAGCTTTCTTT
TRBJ1-3	NA	NA	TRBV20-1	CSASWGNTIYF	TGCAGTGCTAGTTGGGGTAACACCATATATTTT
TRBJ1-2	NA	NA	TRBV7-9	CASNAGDFRANYGYTF	TGTGCCAGCAACGCAGGGGACTTTCGGGCTAACTATGGCTACACCTTC
TRBJ1-2	NA	TRBD1	TRBV19	CASTLAGTGVSNYGYTF	TGTGCCAGTACCCTCGCCGGGACAGGGGTCTCTAACTATGGCTACACCTTC
TRBJ2-2	NA	NA	TRBV5-4	CASSLAKSLGTGELFF	TGTGCCAGCAGCTTGGCCAAGTCTCTGGGCACCGGGGAGCTGTTTTTT